A single sample is the source of the 20 T cell receptor beta chains below, sequenced in a study of CD8+CD57+ T cells in acquired aplastic anemia. All patients picked for sequencing had shown, by flow cytometry, an expansion of CD8+CD57+ cells. It was genomic DNA that served as the template for profiling TCR beta VDJ and CDR3. In TCRdb, the reads were re-called with MiXCR into one record per CDR3 protein. The table includes over 150,000 distinct CDR3 sequences, 70% to 80% detected once. The sample was sorted CD4+, CD8+, or CD8+CD57+ T cells (not recorded which) from PBMCs. These receptors were obtained from a human donor with aplastic anemia.

J is TRBJ1-1 and V is TRBV29-1; 10 bases are a match to TRBD1. The CDR3 consists of 12 residues. Germline V gives CDR1 SQVTM, CDR2 ANQGSEA. After removal of 6 bases from V and 4 bases from J, the junction contained 2 bases not matched to a gene. CDR3 coding DNA: TGCAGCGTGGGGACAGGGGCCACTGAAGCTTTCTTT. Protein: CSVGTGATEAFF.

The CDR3 protein is CSGGGYMNTEAFF. CDR3 DNA sequence: TGCAGCGGGGGAGGGTACATGAACACTGAAGCTTTCTTT. This chain uses TRBV29-1 with TRBJ1-1; D not certain. The ends were cut back, 7 bases at V and 0 bases at J, with 12 bases in the middle. The germline V gene has CDR1 SQVTM and CDR2 ANQGSEA. The length of the CDR3 is 13 residues.

This chain connects TRBV20-1 to TRBJ2-1; TRBD2 might be the D (6 bases). Trimming took off 6 bases at V and 7 bases at J, with 22 bases between the two ends. The CDR3 is made up of 15 amino acids. Germline assignment: CDR1 DFQATT and CDR2 SNEGSKA (reference sequence). In DNA, the CDR3 is TGCAGTGCCCCAGGGTCGGGAGAGAAGGGGAATGAGCAGTTCTTC. Translated: CSAPGSGEKGNEQFF.

The V gene is TRBV2, the J gene TRBJ1-2, with 7 bases matching TRBD1. CDR1 and CDR2 (germline): SNHLY, FYNNEI. This CDR3 is built from 13 residues. V was pared by 8 bases and J by 13 bases, with 16 bases of the junction left unmatched. CDR3 in amino acids: CASLSEGGGSRTF. In DNA, the CDR3 is TGTGCCAGCCTAAGTGAAGGGGGCGGGTCTCGCACCTTC.

The V gene is TRBV24-1, the J gene TRBJ2-2; a weak D match, TRBD1 (6 bases). Trimming shortened V by 8 bases and J by 2 bases, and 11 bases separated the two germline ends. The CDR3 extends over 14 amino acids. Per germline, CDR1 KGHDR and CDR2 SFDVKD. This CDR3 reads CATTGTKNTGELFF. The CDR3 DNA is TGTGCCACCACCGGGACAAAAAACACCGGGGAGCTGTTTTTT.

To note about this clonotype: One end of the junction is discordant with germline, which a read error may explain. This chain uses TRBV4-3 with TRBJ2-2; D might be TRBD2 (5 bases). Germline V gene lookup returns CDR1 LGHNA and CDR2 YSLEER. The CDR3 contains 17 residues. The CDR3, as DNA: TGCGCCAGCAGCCAGGAACACCGAGAGCGAGAACACCGGGGAGCTGTTTTT. Translation: CASSQEHREREHRGAVF.

On this clonotype itself: Compared with germline, one end of the junction differs, possibly owing to a read error. This sequence joins TRBV10-3 and TRBJ2-1; possible D gene TRBD2, 6 bases. The CDR3 is 14 residues long. Germline V gives CDR1 ENHRY, CDR2 SYGVKD. The CDR3 region has the DNA TGTGCCATCAGTGCCGCACTAGCACCTAATGAGCTGTTCTTC. Translated, it gives CAISAALAPNELFF.

The genes are TRBV10-3 and TRBJ2-5; D gene ambiguous. There are 13 residues in the CDR3. Between the trimmed V and J ends, which lost 10 bases and 2 bases, there was a span of 14 bases. The germline V gene encodes CDR1 ENHRY and CDR2 SYGVKD. This CDR3 is CATLERQQETQYF. Written as DNA, the CDR3 is TGTGCCACCTTAGAAAGGCAACAAGAGACCCAGTACTTC.

The chain uses TRBV7-9 and TRBJ2-7; D assignment may be TRBD1 or TRBD2 (5 bases each). The germline V gene encodes CDR1 SEHNR and CDR2 FQNEAQ (reference sequence). Trimming left V 5 bases short and J 3 bases short, with 11 bases between. The CDR3 spans 13 residues. CDR3 nucleotides: TGTGCCAGCAGCCCAGCAGGGAGCTACGAGCAGTACTTC. It is translated as CASSPAGSYEQYF.

This clonotype was detected ten times or more. V and J are TRBV9 and TRBJ2-3; 8 nucleotides align to TRBD1. V lost 3 bases and J lost 0; bases outside the gene matches: 6. The germline CDR1 and CDR2 sequences are SGDLS and YYNGEE. CDR3 length equals 16 residues. The CDR3: CASSESRDRSTDTQYF. CDR3 DNA: TGTGCCAGCAGCGAATCCCGGGACAGGAGCACAGATACGCAGTATTTT.

The chain joins TRBV29-1 to TRBJ2-3; the D gene is possibly TRBD2 (6 bases). The germline V and J ends were trimmed by 7 bases and 2 bases, with 10 bases remaining between them. This CDR3 is 12 amino acids long. Germline V gene data show CDR1 as SQVTM and CDR2 as ANQGSEA. CDR3: CSGCGNTDTQYF. CDR3 in DNA: TGCAGCGGTTGCGGGAACACAGATACGCAGTATTTT.

The chain employs TRBV29-1 and TRBJ2-1, with a weak D call TRBD1 (6 bases). Germline V CDR1 and CDR2: SQVTM, ANQGSEA. The V end was cut by 7 bases, the J end by 0 bases, with 13 bases between. This CDR3 comprises 14 residues. CDR3 nucleotide sequence: TGCAGCGCAGTTCAGGGGAGCTCCTACAATGAGCAGTTCTTC. The encoded protein is CSAVQGSSYNEQFF.

This chain joins TRBV20-1 and TRBJ1-1, with D possibly being TRBD1 (5 bases). Deletions cut 0 bases from V and 7 bases from J, with 9 bases between. Germline V gene lookup returns CDR1 DFQATT and CDR2 SNEGSKA (reference sequence). The CDR3 covers 12 residues. The CDR3 DNA follows: TGCAGTGCTAGAGATGGGGACGGTGAAGCTTTCTTT. Translating it yields CSARDGDGEAFF.

The V call is TRBV10-3, the J call TRBJ2-3, with 7 bases aligning to TRBD2. This CDR3 is 14 amino acids long. Germline V CDR1 and CDR2: ENHRY, SYGVKD. Losses at the gene ends were 5 bases for V and 6 bases for J; bases not matched to a gene: 8. DNA for the CDR3: TGTGCCATCAGTAGGGGCGGGGGAGGGGATACGCAGTATTTT. Protein sequence: CAISRGGGGDTQYF.

V gene TRBV19 combines with J gene TRBJ2-2; D is tentatively TRBD1 or TRBD2 (5 bases each). The germline V gene has CDR1 LNHDA and CDR2 SQIVND (reference sequence). The CDR3 extends over 15 amino acids. Between the trimmed V and J ends, which lost 5 bases and 5 bases, there was a span of 15 bases. The CDR3 DNA is TGTGCCAGTAGTGTGACTACTCAGGGAACCGGGGAGCTGTTTTTT. Its protein is CASSVTTQGTGELFF. The variable domain in full, completed from reference TRBV19 and TRBJ2-2, reads DGGITQSPKYLFRKEGQNVTLSCEQNLNHDAMYWYRQDPGQGLRLIYYSQIVNDFQKGDIAEGYSVSREKKESFPLTVTSAQKNPTAFYLCASSVTTQGTGELFFGEGSRLTVL.

This clonotype was seen ten or more times. The CDR3 loop reads CASSPVVTNYGYTF. The CDR3 DNA reads as TGTGCCAGCAGTCCTGTTGTTACTAACTATGGCTACACCTTC. The genes are TRBV12-3 or TRBV12-4 and TRBJ1-2, with D hard to call. V lost 5 bases and J lost 0, with 10 bases in between. This CDR3 has 14 residues.

The chain couples TRBV20-1 to TRBJ2-5; 13 nucleotides match TRBD2. The CDR3 spans 16 residues. Germline V gene lookup returns CDR1 DFQATT and CDR2 SNEGSKA (reference sequence). Trimming at V came to 6 bases and at J to 5 bases, leaving 12 bases not matched to a gene. The CDR3 reads CSASPLAGGPKETQYF. The CDR3 DNA sequence: TGCAGTGCCTCGCCACTAGCGGGGGGGCCGAAGGAGACCCAGTACTTC.

V is TRBV7-3 and J is TRBJ2-2; D possibly corresponds to TRBD1 (7 bases). Trimming stripped 5 bases from V and 6 bases from J, with 16 bases between. The CDR3 length is 15 residues. Germline CDR1 is SGHTA and CDR2 is FQGTGA. The CDR3 DNA follows: TGTGCCAGCAGCCCGGCGGGGACAGAAGCCGGGGAGCTGTTTTTT. This sequence encodes CASSPAGTEAGELFF.

Note on this clonotype: A read error is possible here, since a much larger clone lies one base away. The gene calls are TRBV7-8 and TRBJ1-5; no reliable D call. This CDR3 has 14 amino acids. In germline, CDR1 is SGHVS, CDR2 FQNEAQ. V was trimmed by 5 bases and J by 2 bases, leaving 10 bases between them. CDR3 loop: CASSISVGNQPQHF. The CDR3 region has the DNA TGTGCCAGCAGCATATCTGTTGGCAATCAGCCCCAGCATTTT.

Comment on this clonotype: One base away lies a much larger clone, so this may be a sequencing read error. As the CDR3 is not closed by the conserved phenylalanine or tryptophan, this likely results from a read error. The V gene is TRBV10-1, the J gene TRBJ2-1, with TRBD2 matching over 8 bases. The CDR3 length is 15 residues. Germline CDR1 is WNHNN and CDR2 is SYGVQD (reference sequence). The chain's CDR3 is CASTQGSGSSNEQFL. The DNA of the CDR3 is TGTGCCAGCACCCAAGGGAGCGGGAGTTCAAATGAGCAGTTCCTC.